This T cell receptor beta chain was captured by sequencing in a study of CD8+ T cells in alopecia areata. The CDR3 is made up of 14 amino acids. The germline gives CDR1 SQVTM, CDR2 ANQGSEA. The germline V and J ends were trimmed by 4 bases and 4 bases, with 13 bases remaining between them. This clone showed up just a few times. Extracted RNA was reverse transcribed into cDNA, the sequencing template. Method: immunoSEQ multiplex PCR; TCRdb's copy keeps in-frame clones and lacks some. The profile shows approximately 120,000 clones, 47% of them singletons. The chain recombines TRBV29-1 with TRBJ2-2, with D perhaps TRBD2 (6 bases). The sequenced material came from NKG2D-low CD8+ T cells sorted from blood. This sequence originates from a human donor with alopecia areata. CDR3 region: CSVVEGSGTGELFF. The CDR3 DNA sequence: TGCAGCGTTGTGGAGGGGAGCGGCACCGGGGAGCTGTTTTTT.